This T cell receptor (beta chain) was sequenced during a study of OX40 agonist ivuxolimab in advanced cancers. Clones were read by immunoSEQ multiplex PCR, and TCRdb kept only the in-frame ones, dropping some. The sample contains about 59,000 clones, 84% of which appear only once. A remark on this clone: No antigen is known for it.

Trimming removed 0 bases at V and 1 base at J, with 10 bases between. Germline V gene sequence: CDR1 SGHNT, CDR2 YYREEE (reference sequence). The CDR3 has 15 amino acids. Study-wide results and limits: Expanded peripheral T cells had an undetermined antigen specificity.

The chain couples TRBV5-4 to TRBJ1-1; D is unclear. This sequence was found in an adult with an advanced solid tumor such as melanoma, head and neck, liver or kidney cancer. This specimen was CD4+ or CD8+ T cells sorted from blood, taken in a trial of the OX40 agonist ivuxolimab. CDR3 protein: CASSLALTENTEAFF. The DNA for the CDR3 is TGTGCCAGCAGCTTGGCCCTCACAGAGAACACTGAAGCTTTCTTT. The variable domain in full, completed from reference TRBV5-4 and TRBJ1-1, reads ETGVTQSPTHLIKTRGQQVTLRCSSQSGHNTVSWYQQALGQGPQFIFQYYREEENGRGNFPPRFSGLQFPNYSSELNVNALELDDSALYLCASSLALTENTEAFFGQGTRLTVV.